Here is one T cell receptor beta chain with its context. This CDR3 spans 12 amino acids. In germline, CDR1 is MDHEN, CDR2 SYDVKM. V was trimmed by 5 bases and J by 2 bases, leaving 7 bases between them. In the authors' workflow: Amplification from reference gene primers served as the basis for estimated nucleated cell counts. This table comes from immunoSEQ multiplex PCR, and its TCRdb copy is limited to in-frame clones, with some not included. V and J calls and clone size are those listed in that table; D and trimming were worked out from the DNA. Among approximately 210,000 clones listed, more than 75% were seen once. The data originate from a study of blood T cell repertoires in COVID-19. Study information: T cells, B-cell-depleted T cells, or PBMCs provided the cDNA or gDNA that served as material.

This TCR derives from a man aged 25-45 years with acute COVID-19. Sequenced material: PBMCs or T cells enriched from blood (not recorded which). The genes are TRBV28 and TRBJ2-7; D call uncertain. In DNA form, the CDR3 reads TGTGCCAGCAGTCCGGTGGCCTACGAGCAGTACTTC. Translating gives CASSPVAYEQYF.